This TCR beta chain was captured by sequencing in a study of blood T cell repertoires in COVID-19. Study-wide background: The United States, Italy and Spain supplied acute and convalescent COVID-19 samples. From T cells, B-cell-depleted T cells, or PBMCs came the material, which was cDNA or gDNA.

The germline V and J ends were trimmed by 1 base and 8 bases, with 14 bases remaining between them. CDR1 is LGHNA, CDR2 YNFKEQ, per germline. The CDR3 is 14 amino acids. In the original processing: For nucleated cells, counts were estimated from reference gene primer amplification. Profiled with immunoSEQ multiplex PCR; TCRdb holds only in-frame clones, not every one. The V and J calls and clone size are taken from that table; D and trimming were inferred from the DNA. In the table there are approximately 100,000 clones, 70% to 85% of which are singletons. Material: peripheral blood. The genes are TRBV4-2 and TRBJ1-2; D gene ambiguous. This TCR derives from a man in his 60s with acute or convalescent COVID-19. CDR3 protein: CASSQVVTAQGYTF. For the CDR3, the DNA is TGTGCCAGCAGCCAAGTCGTGACTGCCCAGGGCTACACCTTC.